One and the same sample provided the 5 T cell receptor beta chains below, sequenced in a study of Ad26.COV2.S vaccination and SARS-CoV-2 variants. This table comes from immunoSEQ multiplex PCR, and its TCRdb copy is limited to in-frame clones, with some not included. The sample lists hundreds of thousands of clones, approximately 86% occurring once. Noted treatment: some 19 received Ad26.COV2.S at low or high dose, single or two shots; about five received placebo; per-sample allocation not given. Samples came from day 63 after the first vaccine or placebo injection. The sequenced sample was peripheral blood, obtained in a trial of Ad26.COV2.S vaccine versus placebo. The receptors were gathered from a person between 18 and 65 years old who received the Ad26.COV2.S COVID-19 vaccine or a placebo.

The count of this clone is one. V usage is TRBV7-9 and J usage is TRBJ1-3; no firm D call. The length of the CDR3 is 13 residues. Germline CDR1 reads SEHNR; CDR2 reads FQNEAQ (reference sequence). V was cut by 5 bases and J by 6 bases, with 11 bases left in between. Here the CDR3 reads CASSLGRENTIYF. CDR3 DNA: TGTGCCAGCAGCCTGGGGAGGGAAAACACCATATATTTT.

The V and J genes are TRBV5-4 and TRBJ2-2; TRBD2 matches 11 bases. This CDR3 spans 16 amino acids. Germline V gene data show CDR1 as SGHNT and CDR2 as YYREEE (reference sequence). Losses at the gene ends were 3 bases for V and 7 bases for J; bases not matched to a gene: 8. The CDR3 DNA is TGTGCCAGCAGCTCATTAGCGGGAGGGCTTAACGGGGAGCTGTTTTTT. Translating gives CASSSLAGGLNGELFF.

V gene TRBV24-1 combines with J gene TRBJ2-2; D unclear. The CDR3 totals 17 residues. V lost 2 bases to trimming and J lost 0 bases, with 12 bases between them. Germline V gene sequence: CDR1 KGHDR, CDR2 SFDVKD. CDR3 in amino acids: CATSDYSRAPNTGELFF. DNA for the CDR3: TGTGCCACCAGTGATTACTCCCGGGCCCCGAACACCGGGGAGCTGTTTTTT.

DNA for the CDR3: TGTGCCAGCAGTTTACCCTGGACCTACAATGAGCAGTTCTTC. Its translation is CASSLPWTYNEQFF. The J gene is TRBJ2-1, the V gene TRBV6-2 or TRBV6-3; D is uncertain. Per the germline V gene, CDR1 is MNHEY and CDR2 is SVGEGT. Trimming took 4 bases from V and 2 from J, leaving 9 bases between them. The CDR3 has 14 residues.

V gene TRBV6-6 combines with J gene TRBJ1-2; tentative D call: TRBD1 (6 bases). The V end lost 4 bases, the J end lost 8 bases, and 14 bases lay between the germline ends. The CDR3 extends over 13 amino acids. Germline loops: CDR1 MNHNY, CDR2 SVGAGI (reference sequence). The CDR3 DNA reads as TGTGCCAGCAGTTTAATAGGGGGAGGCGGCTACACCTTC. It is translated as CASSLIGGGGYTF.